The source of this TCR beta chain is a study of blood T cell repertoires in COVID-19. Source study methods: Quantification of nucleated cells was approximated via reference gene primer amplification. The protocol was immunoSEQ multiplex PCR, while the TCRdb copy is restricted to in-frame clones and leaves out a portion. D and trimming were read from the DNA, whereas the V and J calls and clone size are those reported in that table. The table lists tens of thousands of clones, about 82% of them singletons, with just over 40% in the top ten. Germline V gives CDR1 KGHSH, CDR2 LQKENI. The CDR3 length is 14 residues. V was cut by 4 bases and J by 5 bases, with 11 bases left in between.

The sequence derives from a human donor in a cohort sampled during active COVID-19. The specimen was peripheral blood. This rearrangement joins TRBV18 to TRBJ1-4; D might be TRBD1 (6 bases). CDR3 nucleotide sequence: TGTGCCAGCTCACTTGGACAGAGCAATGAAAAACTGTTTTTT. Its protein product is CASSLGQSNEKLFF.